The T cell receptor (beta chain) described here comes from a study of control samples from healthy donors and cancer patients. The repertoire was sequenced with immunoSEQ multiplex PCR; TCRdb's copy has only in-frame clones and lacks some. The sample carries 130,000 to 150,000 clones, just under 95% recorded once. This CDR3 is built from 14 residues. V lost 7 bases, J lost 5 bases, and 11 bases stayed unmatched. In germline, CDR1 is SQVTM, CDR2 ANQGSEA. The sample comprised PBMCs. The TCR sequence derives from a man between 60 and 70 years old with colorectal cancer. This chain joins TRBV29-1 and TRBJ1-5, with 7 bases lining up with TRBD1. CDR3 in DNA: TGCAGCGCCTCGGTTGGGACAGCGTATCAGCCCCAGCATTTT. Amino acid sequence: CSASVGTAYQPQHF.